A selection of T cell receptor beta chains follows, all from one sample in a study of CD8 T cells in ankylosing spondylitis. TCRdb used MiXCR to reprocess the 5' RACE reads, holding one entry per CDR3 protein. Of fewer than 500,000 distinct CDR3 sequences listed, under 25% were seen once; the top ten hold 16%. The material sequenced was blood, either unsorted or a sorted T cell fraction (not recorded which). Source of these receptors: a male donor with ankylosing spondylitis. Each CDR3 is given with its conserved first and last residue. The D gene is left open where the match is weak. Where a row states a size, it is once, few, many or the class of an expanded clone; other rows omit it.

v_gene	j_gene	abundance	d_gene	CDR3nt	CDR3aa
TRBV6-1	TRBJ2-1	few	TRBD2	TGTGCCAGCAGTGACCGCGGGACTAGCGGTTACAATGAGCAGTTCTTC	CASSDRGTSGYNEQFF
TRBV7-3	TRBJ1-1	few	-	TGTGCCAGCAGCTTCGGGGCCTCTAGGACTGAAGCTTTCTTT	CASSFGASRTEAFF
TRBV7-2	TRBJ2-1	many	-	TGTGCCAGCAGCTTAGCGTTCGGGGGACAGATCCGCAATGAGCAGTTCTTC	CASSLAFGGQIRNEQFF
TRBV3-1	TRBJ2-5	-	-	TGTGCCAGCAGCCAAGATATCAGGGGAACCCAGTACTTC	CASSQDIRGTQYF
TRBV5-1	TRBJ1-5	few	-	TGCGCCAGCAGCTTGAGTCAGGCACACCCCAATCAGCCCCAGCATTTT	CASSLSQAHPNQPQHF
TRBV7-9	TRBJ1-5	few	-	TGTGCCAGCAGCTCGTCCCCCCATCAGCCCCAGCATTTT	CASSSSPHQPQHF
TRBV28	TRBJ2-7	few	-	TGTGCCAGCAGTTTATTTTCAGGGTTCTCCTACGAGCAGTACTTC	CASSLFSGFSYEQYF
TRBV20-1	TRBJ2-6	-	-	TGCAGTGCTTCCGGACTCTACCCTGGGGCCAACGTCCTGACTTTC	CSASGLYPGANVLTF
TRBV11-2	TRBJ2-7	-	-	TGTGCCAGCAGTCCGCAGGCCGCCTCCTACGAGCAGTACTTC	CASSPQAASYEQYF
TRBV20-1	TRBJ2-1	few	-	TGCAGTGCTAGAGACCCCGGGACTGGTCTACGCTACAATGAGCAGTTCTTC	CSARDPGTGLRYNEQFF
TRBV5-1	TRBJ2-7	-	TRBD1	TGCGCCAGCAGCTTGGCAGGGACAGGGGCCGACGAGCAGTACTTC	CASSLAGTGADEQYF
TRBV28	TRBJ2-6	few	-	TGTGCCAGCGGGGTCCATGCTGGGGCCAACGTCCTGACTTTC	CASGVHAGANVLTF
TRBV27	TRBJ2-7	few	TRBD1	TGTGCCAGCGGCCGGGACAGGGGGCAGGAGCAGTACTTC	CASGRDRGQEQYF
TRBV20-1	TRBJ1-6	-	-	TGCAGTGCACGACACATTGGGGATTCACCCCTCCACTTT	CSARHIGDSPLHF
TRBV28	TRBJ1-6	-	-	TGTGCCAGCAGTCTCTACCAGGGTTATAATTCACCCCTCCACTTT	CASSLYQGYNSPLHF
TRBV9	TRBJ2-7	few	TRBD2	TGTGCCAGCAGCGTGGGAGGGCAAGAAAACTACGAGCAGTACTTC	CASSVGGQENYEQYF
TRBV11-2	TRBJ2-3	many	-	TGTGCCAGCAGCTTAAGACTAGAAACACGTGTAAGCACAGATACGCAGTATTTT	CASSLRLETRVSTDTQYF
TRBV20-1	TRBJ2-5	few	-	TGCAGTGCTAAGGCTCCAGGGGTTGAGACCCAGTACTTC	CSAKAPGVETQYF
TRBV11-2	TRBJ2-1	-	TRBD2	TGTGCCAGCAGGGCCCTCGGGAGGGCCGGGGGGGTAGAGCAGTTCTTC	CASRALGRAGGVEQFF
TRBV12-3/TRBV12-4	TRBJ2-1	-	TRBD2	TGTGCCAGCAGGACTAGCGGGAGGAATGAGCAGTTCTTC	CASRTSGRNEQFF
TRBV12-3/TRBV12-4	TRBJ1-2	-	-	TGTGCCAGCAGTTTAGTCGCCTACAAGATCTTGGGCTACACCTTC	CASSLVAYKILGYTF
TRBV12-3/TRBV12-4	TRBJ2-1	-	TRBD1	TGTGCCAGCAGCTACGACAGGGACAATGAGCAGTTCTTC	CASSYDRDNEQFF
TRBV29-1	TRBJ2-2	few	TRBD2	TGCAGCTCCGAGGGAGGGGAAATGGGGGAGCTGTTTTTT	CSSEGGEMGELFF
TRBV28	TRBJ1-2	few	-	TGTGCCAGCAGCTTTTCCTGGAACTATGGCTACACCTTC	CASSFSWNYGYTF
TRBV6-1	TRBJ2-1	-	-	TGTGCCAGCGGGGGGGACAGAAACAATGAGCAGTTCTTC	CASGGDRNNEQFF
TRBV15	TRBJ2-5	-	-	TGTGCCACCAGCCGAGGGGACACCCAAGAGACCCAGTACTTC	CATSRGDTQETQYF
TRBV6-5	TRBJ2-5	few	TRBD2	TGTGCCAGCAGTTACTCTGTGGGAGGGCAAGAGACCCAGTACTTC	CASSYSVGGQETQYF
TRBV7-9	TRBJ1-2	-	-	TGTGCCAGCAGCAACAGCGCGTTGGCTAACTATGGCTACACCTTC	CASSNSALANYGYTF
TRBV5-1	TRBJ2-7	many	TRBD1	TGCGCCAGCAGTCCCGGACAGGGAGGCGAGCAGTACTTC	CASSPGQGGEQYF
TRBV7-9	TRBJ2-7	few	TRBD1	TGTGCCAGCAGCTTAGACAGGGGGCGCCGCGAGCAGTACTTC	CASSLDRGRREQYF
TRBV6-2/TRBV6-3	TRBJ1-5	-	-	TGTGCCAGCAGTTACAGGCAGGGGCTCGCCCAGCATTTT	CASSYRQGLAQHF
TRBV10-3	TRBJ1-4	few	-	TGTGCCATCTCGGGGGCCGATAATGAAAAACTGTTTTTT	CAISGADNEKLFF
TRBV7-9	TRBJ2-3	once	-	TGTGCCAGCAGCCCCCGGCCTAGCTCAGACGTGGATACGCAGTATTTT	CASSPRPSSDVDTQYF
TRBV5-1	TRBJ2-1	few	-	TGCGCCAGCAGCTTGGGGGCAGTTGGTGGGAATGAGCAGTTCTTC	CASSLGAVGGNEQFF
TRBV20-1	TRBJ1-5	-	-	TGCAGTGCTAGAGTCTCGGGAGGAAGCAATCAGCCCCAGCATTTT	CSARVSGGSNQPQHF